This entry is about one T cell receptor (beta chain). No antigen is known for it. This sample was included in a study of shared clonotypes between healthy human individuals. Findings of the study overall: The small donor group covered limited genetic and exposure diversity.

The data were produced by immunoSEQ multiplex PCR, yet TCRdb's version contains in-frame clones alone and is incomplete. Of roughly 2 million clones listed, roughly 94% were seen once; the top ten hold 0.1% to 0.15%. Germline V gene sequence: CDR1 MNHEY, CDR2 SMNVEV (reference sequence). The CDR3 spans 15 residues. Deletions cut 2 bases from V and 1 base from J, with 6 bases between. The receptor's source is a man between 18 and 29 years old in good health. Source material: naive CD4+ T cells sorted from blood. Subset defined: CD45RA+ positively selected. The V call is TRBV27, the J call TRBJ2-6; D is ambiguous. The CDR3 bases are TGTGCCAGCAGTTTACCCGGGTCTGGGGCCAACGTCCTGACTTTC. It specifies CASSLPGSGANVLTF. Supplemented by reference TRBV27 and TRBJ2-6, the full variable domain reads EAQVTQNPRYLITVTGKKLTVTCSQNMNHEYMSWYRQDPGLGLRQIYYSMNVEVTDKGDVPEGYKVSRKEKRNFPLILESPSPNQTSLYFCASSLPGSGANVLTFGAGSRLTVL.